The T cell receptor beta chain described here comes from a study of Ad26.COV2.S vaccination and SARS-CoV-2 variants. Sequencing used immunoSEQ multiplex PCR; TCRdb keeps in-frame clones, though not all of them. The profile shows roughly 320,000 clones, approximately 86% of them singletons. The treatment: some 20 received Ad26.COV2.S at low or high dose, single or two shots; about 5 received placebo; per-sample allocation not given. Sampling was done on day 63 after the first vaccine or placebo injection. Wuhan-strain SARS-CoV-2 spike was expressed by the Ad26 vector that made up the vaccine. This CDR3 spans 13 amino acids. From germline, CDR1 is PRHDT and CDR2 FYEKMQ (reference sequence). The V end was cut by 6 bases, the J end by 5 bases, with 13 bases between.

The TCR sequence derives from a person between 18 and 65 years old who received the Ad26.COV2.S COVID-19 vaccine or a placebo. Here the sequenced sample was peripheral blood, taken in a trial of Ad26.COV2.S vaccine versus placebo. This chain uses TRBV13 with TRBJ1-1, with D possibly matching TRBD1 (5 bases). CDR3 in amino acids: CASRSGRWTEAFF. The DNA of the CDR3 is TGTGCCAGCAGATCGGGACGGTGGACTGAAGCTTTCTTT.